This is a list of T cell receptor beta chains from one sample in a study of cytomegalovirus exposure and HLA in healthy donors. TCRdb keeps only in-frame clones here, not all; method: immunoSEQ multiplex PCR. The table records 120,000 to 150,000 clones, roughly 80% of them present only once. The specimen sequenced was PBMCs. The receptors shown here come from a woman under 40 in good health and CMV-seronegative. The CDR3 runs from the conserved cysteine through the conserved F or W. Each record gives: clone size, D gene, V gene, J gene, CDR3 protein, CDR3 DNA. The D gene is left open where the match is weak. Some rows mark clone size as missing; the rest say once, few, many or name a class of expanded clone.

.,TRBD1,TRBV6-1,TRBJ1-4,CASSGDSPWEKLFF,TGTGCCAGCAGTGGGGACAGTCCTTGGGAAAAACTGTTTTTT
.,.,TRBV4-1,TRBJ2-5,CASSQAIVAETQYF,TGCGCCAGCAGCCAAGCAATCGTGGCAGAGACCCAGTACTTC
.,.,TRBV4-1,TRBJ2-1,CASSQAAGYEQFF,TGCGCCAGCAGCCAAGCTGCGGGTTATGAGCAGTTCTTC
once,TRBD1,TRBV15,TRBJ2-5,CATSRGDSQETQYF,TGTGCCACCAGCAGAGGGGACAGCCAAGAGACCCAGTACTTC
.,.,TRBV28,TRBJ1-5,CASSFAGQPQHF,TGTGCCAGCAGTTTCGCAGGACAGCCCCAGCATTTT
.,.,TRBV20-1,TRBJ1-2,CSASPSYGYTF,TGCAGTGCTAGCCCTAGCTATGGCTACACCTTC
.,.,TRBV5-8,TRBJ1-1,CASSFDRNTEAFF,TGTGCCAGCAGCTTTGACAGGAACACTGAAGCTTTCTTT
.,TRBD2,TRBV19,TRBJ2-4,CASRERGGDIQYF,TGTGCCAGTAGGGAGCGGGGGGGAGACATTCAGTACTTC
few,.,TRBV9,TRBJ2-7,CASSVAPGRNEQYF,TGTGCCAGCAGCGTAGCTCCCGGGAGAAACGAGCAGTACTTC
.,.,TRBV27,TRBJ2-7,CASSLSGRGYEQYF,TGTGCCAGCAGTTTATCAGGCAGGGGTTACGAGCAGTACTTC
.,TRBD1,TRBV28,TRBJ1-6,CASSFRTGGDSPLHF,TGTGCCAGCAGTTTCCGGACAGGGGGCGATTCACCCCTCCACTTT
few,.,TRBV10-2,TRBJ1-1,CASSEYSMGLGTEAFF,TGCGCCAGCAGTGAGTACTCAATGGGGCTCGGCACTGAAGCTTTCTTT
.,.,TRBV28,TRBJ2-3,CASSWNRVLAPDTQYF,TGTGCCAGCAGTTGGAACAGGGTATTGGCCCCAGATACGCAGTATTTT
.,.,TRBV27,TRBJ2-2,CASKGGGPYGGELFF,TGTGCCAGCAAAGGGGGAGGGCCGTATGGCGGGGAGCTGTTTTTT
.,TRBD1,TRBV28,TRBJ2-6,CASSLYRGSSGANVLTF,TGTGCCAGCAGTTTGTACAGGGGCAGCTCTGGGGCCAACGTCCTGACTTTC
.,.,TRBV5-1,TRBJ1-2,CASSWNRAYGYTF,TGCGCCAGCAGCTGGAACAGGGCCTATGGCTACACCTTC
.,.,TRBV5-1,TRBJ2-5,CASSLGTAEETQYF,TGCGCCAGCAGCTTGGGTACAGCCGAAGAGACCCAGTACTTC
.,TRBD2,TRBV25-1,TRBJ2-2,CASSETSGRQMGELFF,TGTGCCAGCAGTGAAACTAGCGGGAGGCAAATGGGGGAGCTGTTTTTT
.,.,TRBV29-1,TRBJ2-2,CSVVVRTGELFF,TGCAGCGTTGTTGTGCGGACCGGGGAGCTGTTTTTT
.,.,TRBV28,TRBJ2-7,CASTLPGQTYEQYF,TGTGCCAGCACCCTCCCCGGACAGACCTACGAGCAGTACTTC
.,TRBD2,TRBV28,TRBJ2-3,CASRGLAGGTDTQYF,TGTGCCAGCAGGGGACTAGCGGGAGGCACAGATACGCAGTATTTT
.,.,TRBV12-5,TRBJ2-2,CASGLVPPSNTGELFF,TGTGCTAGTGGTTTGGTACCCCCTAGTAACACCGGGGAGCTGTTTTTT
.,TRBD1,TRBV4-1,TRBJ2-2,CASSQDGTGGTGELFF,TGCGCCAGCAGCCAAGACGGGACAGGGGGCACCGGGGAGCTGTTTTTT
.,.,TRBV19,TRBJ2-1,CASTPRGREARNEQFF,TGTGCCAGTACCCCCCGGGGCAGGGAGGCGCGCAATGAGCAGTTCTTC
.,.,TRBV27,TRBJ1-1,CASSVPGRSTEAFF,TGTGCCAGCTCCGTCCCAGGCCGTTCCACTGAAGCTTTCTTT
.,TRBD1,TRBV7-8,TRBJ2-3,CASSRRTGDGTDTQYF,TGTGCCAGCAGCCGACGGACAGGCGACGGCACAGATACGCAGTATTTT
.,.,TRBV7-6,TRBJ2-1,CASSPGTSLYNEQFF,TGTGCCAGCAGCCCGGGGACTTCTTTATACAATGAGCAGTTCTTC
once,TRBD1,TRBV2,TRBJ2-7,CASSGAGSGGGDEQYF,TGTGCCAGCAGTGGGGCTGGTTCAGGGGGCGGCGACGAGCAGTACTTC
.,.,TRBV4-3,TRBJ2-1,CASSASSYNEQFF,TGCGCCAGCAGCGCTAGCTCCTACAATGAGCAGTTCTTC
once,TRBD1,TRBV27,TRBJ2-7,CASSPFGTDYEQYF,TGTGCCAGCAGCCCCTTCGGGACAGACTACGAGCAGTACTTC
once,.,TRBV6-5,TRBJ1-4,CASSATVFNEKLFF,TGTGCCAGCAGCGCGACAGTGTTTAATGAAAAACTGTTTTTT
.,.,TRBV2,TRBJ1-1,CASSAVEAFF,TGTGCCAGCAGTGCGGTTGAAGCTTTCTTT
.,.,TRBV7-9,TRBJ2-3,CASSTDISTQYF,TGTGCCAGCAGCACGGACATTTCAACGCAGTATTTT
.,TRBD1,TRBV7-2,TRBJ2-5,CASSWDRETQYF,TGTGCCAGCAGCTGGGACAGGGAGACCCAGTACTTC
.,.,TRBV4-1,TRBJ2-7,CASSQWRTGNEQYF,TGCGCCAGCAGCCAATGGAGGACGGGGAACGAGCAGTACTTC
.,.,TRBV5-1,TRBJ2-5,CASSLAGTQETQYF,TGCGCCAGCAGCTTGGCCGGGACACAAGAGACCCAGTACTTC
.,.,TRBV18,TRBJ1-6,CASFWGRNSPLHF,TGTGCCAGCTTTTGGGGGAGGAATTCACCCCTCCACTTT
.,TRBD1,TRBV19,TRBJ2-5,CASSPRSRGTGAQETQYF,TGTGCCAGTAGTCCCCGCTCCCGAGGGACAGGAGCACAAGAGACCCAGTACTTC
.,.,TRBV25-1,TRBJ2-3,CASSEPQLWGTQYF,TGTGCCAGCAGTGAACCCCAGCTGTGGGGCACGCAGTATTTT
.,.,TRBV9,TRBJ2-1,CASSVEPQGFKQEKFYNEQFF,TGTGCCAGCAGCGTAGAACCCCAGGGTTTTAAACAGGAAAAATTCTACAATGAGCAGTTCTTC
.,TRBD2,TRBV7-2,TRBJ2-1,CASSPPASGYNEQFF,TGTGCCAGCAGCCCACCCGCTAGCGGCTACAATGAGCAGTTCTTC
.,TRBD2,TRBV5-5,TRBJ2-1,CASSFGGVFDEQFF,TGTGCCAGCAGCTTTGGGGGGGTGTTCGATGAGCAGTTCTTC
.,.,TRBV18,TRBJ1-1,CASSPTAGGTEAFF,TGTGCCAGCTCACCTACGGCGGGCGGGACTGAAGCTTTCTTT
few,.,TRBV2,TRBJ1-5,CASSENRVGQPQHF,TGTGCCAGCAGTGAGAACAGGGTCGGTCAGCCCCAGCATTTT
.,.,TRBV5-5,TRBJ1-4,CASRQLAGLREKLFF,TGTGCCAGCAGGCAACTTGCAGGGTTAAGAGAAAAACTGTTTTTT
.,.,TRBV5-4,TRBJ1-4,CASSGGTDTNEKLFF,TGTGCCAGCAGCGGCGGGACGGACACTAATGAAAAACTGTTTTTT
.,.,TRBV27,TRBJ2-1,CASSLSVNNEQFF,TGTGCCAGCAGTTTATCCGTAAACAATGAGCAGTTCTTC
.,TRBD2,TRBV12-5,TRBJ2-5,CASGPGLQYQETQYF,TGTGCTAGTGGTCCGGGACTACAGTACCAAGAGACCCAGTACTTC